Each of the 22 T cell receptor beta chains below was sequenced from the same sample in a study of STAT5B mutations in CD4+ large granular lymphocyte leukemia. The repertoire was sequenced with immunoSEQ multiplex PCR; TCRdb's copy has only in-frame clones and lacks some. The sample lists tens of thousands of clones; approximately 79% were seen once. Sequenced: CD4+ T cells from blood buffy coats. The receptor set was obtained from a human donor in good health.

A single count supports this clone. The gene calls are TRBV5-1 and TRBJ2-2; 10 bases align to TRBD2. Per germline, CDR1 SGHRS and CDR2 YFSETQ. V shed 2 bases and J 3 bases; nucleotides not matched to a gene: 7. The CDR3 runs to 17 residues. This CDR3 is CASSLKRGGRDTGELFF. The CDR3 region has the DNA TGCGCCAGCAGCTTAAAGCGGGGGGGCCGGGACACCGGGGAGCTGTTTTTT.

This chain joins TRBV9 and TRBJ2-1; weak D call: TRBD2 (7 bases). V lost 4 bases and J 5 bases, leaving 19 bases between the germline ends. The V gene's germline CDR1 is SGDLS and CDR2 YYNGEE. The CDR3 loop spans 16 amino acids. CDR3 protein: CASSPQGGAINNEQFF. The CDR3 nucleotides read TGTGCCAGCAGCCCACAAGGGGGGGCTATCAACAATGAGCAGTTCTTC.

The chain joins TRBV11-2 to TRBJ2-7; TRBD2 matches at 8 bases. Trimming took 0 bases from V and 4 from J; bases not matched to a gene: 8. CDR1 and CDR2 (germline): SGHAT, FQNNGV. The CDR3 runs to 16 residues. The CDR3 reads CASSLDYPGGLYEQYF. The CDR3 coding sequence is TGTGCCAGCAGCTTAGATTACCCGGGGGGGCTTTACGAGCAGTACTTC.

There are a few counts of this clone. The rearrangement links TRBV7-9 to TRBJ1-4; D might be TRBD1 (5 bases). CDR3 size: 14 residues. The V and J ends lost 1 base and 5 bases respectively, with 8 bases between them. The germline CDR1 and CDR2 sequences are SEHNR and FQNEAQ (reference sequence). This CDR3 is CASSLGDANEKLFF. CDR3 nucleotides: TGTGCCAGCAGCTTAGGGGACGCGAATGAAAAACTGTTTTTT.

The V and J genes are TRBV18 and TRBJ1-2; D is perhaps TRBD1 (6 bases). The ends were cut back, 3 bases at V and 4 bases at J, with 21 bases in the middle. CDR3 size: 17 residues. Germline lookup yields CDR1 KGHSH and CDR2 LQKENI. The CDR3 DNA reads as TGTGCCAGCTCACCCACCGGGACCGGGACACAGCTCTATGGCTACACCTTC. Protein sequence: CASSPTGTGTQLYGYTF.

This chain connects TRBV11-3 to TRBJ2-7, with 7 bases fitting TRBD2. The CDR3 sequence is 15 residues long. The germline V gene has CDR1 SGHNT and CDR2 YENEEA. V dropped 1 base and J dropped 2; count of bases not matched to a gene: 5. The CDR3 here is CASSLGEGLAYEQYF. The CDR3 bases are TGTGCCAGCAGCTTAGGGGAGGGTTTAGCCTACGAGCAGTACTTC. Variable domain in full (rest from reference TRBV11-3 and TRBJ2-7): EAGVVQSPRYKIIEKKQPVAFWCNPISGHNTLYWYLQNLGQGPELLIRYENEEAVDDSQLPKDRFSAERLKGVDSTLKIQPAELGDSAVYLCASSLGEGLAYEQYFGPGTRLTVT.

The J gene is TRBJ2-5, the V gene TRBV10-3; D call uncertain. Germline V lookup: CDR1 ENHRY, CDR2 SYGVKD. The CDR3 length is 15 residues. Trimming took off 0 bases at V and 4 bases at J, with 12 bases between the two ends. CDR3 sequence (DNA): TGTGCCATCAGTGAGTCCGCTGGGAACGGAGAGACCCAGTACTTC. Residues: CAISESAGNGETQYF.

The CDR3 here is CASSLAGGEGDTQYF. CDR3 DNA: TGTGCCAGCAGCCTAGCGGGAGGGGAGGGAGATACGCAGTATTTT. The gene calls are TRBV2 and TRBJ2-3; 12 nucleotides agree with TRBD2. This CDR3 comprises 15 residues. From germline, CDR1 is SNHLY and CDR2 FYNNEI. Trimming took 6 bases from V and 5 from J; bases not matched to a gene: 6.

This clone has a single count. The chain combines TRBV7-9 with TRBJ1-1; unclear D gene. This CDR3 has 15 residues. Germline CDR1 reads SEHNR; CDR2 reads FQNEAQ (reference sequence). V was cut by 1 base and J by 4 bases, with 13 bases left in between. CDR3 sequence reads: CASSLGAHGGTEAFF. DNA of the CDR3: TGTGCCAGCAGCTTAGGAGCGCACGGCGGCACTGAAGCTTTCTTT.

The chain has TRBV5-1 and TRBJ1-3, with TRBD1 identical over 9 bases. V shed 0 bases, J shed 4 bases, and the junction held 5 bases outside the gene matches. The CDR3 spans 16 residues. Germline CDR1 reads SGHRS; CDR2 reads YFSETQ. In DNA form, the CDR3 reads TGCGCCAGCAGCTTGGAAGGACAGGGGACCGGAAACACCATATATTTT. Encoded protein: CASSLEGQGTGNTIYF.

The chain carries TRBV4-1 and TRBJ2-3; D gene ambiguous. The CDR3 runs 13 residues. V dropped 2 bases and J dropped 2 bases, with 5 bases sitting between them. Germline loops: CDR1 MGHRA, CDR2 YSYEKL. CDR3 coding DNA: TGCGCCAGCAGCCAACTCCACACAGATACGCAGTATTTT. This gives the protein CASSQLHTDTQYF.

On this clone: This specimen includes other DNA sequences encoding the same CDR3. The chain is built from TRBV28 and TRBJ1-6; D is uncertain. Germline V CDR1 and CDR2: MDHEN, SYDVKM. Trimming took 3 bases from V and 8 from J, leaving 5 bases between them. The CDR3 covers 12 residues. The CDR3 DNA reads TGTGCCAGCAGTTTGGAGTATTCACCCCTCCACTTT. Translated, it gives CASSLEYSPLHF.

The chain has TRBV11-2 and TRBJ1-1; no reliable D call. Per germline, CDR1 SGHAT and CDR2 FQNNGV. With 2 bases removed from V and 4 bases from J, the gap between germline ends came to 11 bases. The CDR3 runs to 14 residues. CDR3 nucleotides: TGTGCCAGCAGCTTAAATCCGGGAGCCACTGAAGCTTTCTTT. It yields the protein CASSLNPGATEAFF. The full variable domain, in which reference TRBV11-2 and TRBJ1-1 provide the parts outside the CDR3, is EAGVAQSPRYKIIEKRQSVAFWCNPISGHATLYWYQQILGQGPKLLIQFQNNGVVDDSQLPKDRFSAERLKGVDSTLKIQPAKLEDSAVYLCASSLNPGATEAFFGQGTRLTVV.

V usage is TRBV27 and J usage is TRBJ2-7; 7 nucleotides line up with TRBD1. The CDR3 sequence is 13 residues long. Germline CDR1 reads MNHEY; CDR2 reads SMNVEV (reference sequence). The ends lost 5 bases at V and 5 bases at J; junction bases unmatched: 6. The chain's CDR3 is CASSATGSHEQYV. CDR3 DNA: TGTGCCAGCAGTGCGACAGGGTCTCACGAGCAGTACGTC.

V gene TRBV4-1 combines with J gene TRBJ2-3; 14 nucleotides match TRBD2. Germline trimming cut 5 bases from V and 2 bases from J; bases unmatched to any gene: 6. Germline V CDR1 and CDR2: MGHRA, YSYEKL. The CDR3 is 17 amino acids. The CDR3 region is CASSGLAGGRSTDTQYF. The CDR3 DNA sequence: TGCGCCAGCAGCGGACTAGCGGGGGGACGCTCCACAGATACGCAGTATTTT.

The rearrangement joins TRBV7-8 to TRBJ1-5, with no clear D. V was cut by 5 bases and J by 2 bases, with 13 bases left in between. The CDR3 has 15 residues. Germline V lookup: CDR1 SGHVS, CDR2 FQNEAQ. The CDR3 region has the DNA TGTGCCAGCAGCCGTTTCGCAGAGGGCAATCAGCCCCAGCATTTT. Its translation is CASSRFAEGNQPQHF.

This chain's CDR3 is CASSQDVGGPRSTDTQYF. The CDR3 region has the DNA TGCGCCAGCAGCCAAGACGTAGGGGGTCCCAGGAGCACAGATACGCAGTATTTT. The genes are TRBV4-3 and TRBJ2-3; perhaps TRBD1 as D (6 bases). The V end was cut by 0 bases, the J end by 0 bases, with 16 bases between. Germline V lookup: CDR1 LGHNA, CDR2 YSLEER. The CDR3 spans 18 residues.

This clone has a handful of counts. This chain joins TRBV27 and TRBJ1-4; D perhaps matches TRBD1 (6 bases). Deletions cut 2 bases from V and 8 bases from J, with 15 bases between. Looked up from germline, CDR1 is MNHEY and CDR2 is SMNVEV (reference sequence). CDR3 length: 15 residues. CDR3 protein: CASSLAGAGNEKLFF. The CDR3 DNA reads TGTGCCAGCAGTTTAGCGGGGGCTGGGAACGAAAAACTGTTTTTT.

This clone has more than one count but fewer than ten. This chain connects TRBV2 to TRBJ1-5; D is undetermined. CDR3 length equals 16 residues. The germline V gene has CDR1 SNHLY and CDR2 FYNNEI. V dropped 4 bases and J dropped 0 bases, with 13 bases sitting between them. As DNA, the CDR3 is TGTGCCAGCAGTGGGTTGGGTATTTATAGCAATCAGCCCCAGCATTTT. Translation gives CASSGLGIYSNQPQHF.

This chain connects TRBV18 to TRBJ2-7; tentatively, D is TRBD1 or TRBD2 (6 bases each). From germline, CDR1 is KGHSH and CDR2 LQKENI. The V gene lost 0 bases and the J gene lost 5 bases, with 17 bases spanning the gap. This CDR3 contains 16 residues. The DNA of the CDR3 is TGTGCCAGCTCACCACCGTTAGCCGGGGGCAGCGACGAGCAGTACTTC. Translating gives CASSPPLAGGSDEQYF.

This clone was found once. The chain couples TRBV6-5 to TRBJ2-3; 11 nucleotides agree with TRBD2. Germline values: CDR1 MNHEY, CDR2 SVGAGI. This CDR3 has 16 amino acids. J was trimmed by 4 bases and V by 4 bases; bases with no gene match: 7. The CDR3 DNA reads as TGTGCCAGCAGTTCCTTAGCGGGGGGGCCCCCAGATACGCAGTATTTT. This sequence encodes CASSSLAGGPPDTQYF.

The chain carries TRBV27 and TRBJ2-1, with 7 bases aligning to TRBD1. The CDR3 is 14 amino acids. CDR1 and CDR2 from the germline V gene are MNHEY and SMNVEV (reference sequence). V lost 4 bases and J lost 6; bases outside the gene matches: 6. The CDR3 here is CASSSQGEFNEQFF. As DNA, the CDR3 is TGTGCCAGCAGTTCCCAGGGGGAGTTCAATGAGCAGTTCTTC.